The rows below give T cell receptor beta chains drawn from one sample of a study of shared clonotypes between healthy human individuals. Repertoires were generated with immunoSEQ multiplex PCR, while TCRdb's copy carries only in-frame clones and drops some. The sample carries about 2 million clones, 95% recorded once. Source material: naive CD4+ T cells sorted from blood. The receptors derive from a man between 18 and 29 years old in good health. The CDR3 runs from the conserved cysteine through the conserved F or W. The D gene is left open where the match is weak. Where a row states a size, it is once, few, many or the class of an expanded clone; other rows omit it.

CDR3	DNA	size	V	D	J
CASSSVPGRTPSYEQYF	TGTGCCAGCAGTTCCGTCCCCGGGAGAACCCCTTCCTACGAGCAGTACTTC	.	TRBV27	.	TRBJ2-7
CASSLFQGTGEQYF	TGTGCCAGCAGCTTATTTCAGGGGACAGGAGAGCAGTACTTC	.	TRBV7-2	TRBD1	TRBJ2-7
CASSQVTSGRTEQFF	TGCGCCAGCAGCCAAGTTACTAGCGGGAGGACTGAGCAGTTCTTC	.	TRBV4-3	TRBD2	TRBJ2-1
CASSTGLAGYYQETQYF	TGCGCCAGCAGCACAGGACTAGCGGGATACTACCAAGAGACCCAGTACTTC	.	TRBV5-1	TRBD2	TRBJ2-5
CASSLEPSLASVYQETQYF	TGCGCCAGCAGCTTGGAGCCCTCTCTAGCGAGCGTGTACCAAGAGACCCAGTACTTC	.	TRBV5-1	.	TRBJ2-5
CAWSVGTGRRETQYF	TGTGCCTGGAGTGTAGGGACAGGGAGGAGAGAGACCCAGTACTTC	.	TRBV30	TRBD1	TRBJ2-5
CASSLNRGPAFF	TGTGCCAGCAGTCTAAACAGGGGACCGGCTTTCTTT	.	TRBV27	TRBD1	TRBJ1-1
CASSPRGHPNEAFF	TGTGCCAGCAGCCCTAGGGGACACCCCAATGAAGCTTTCTTT	.	TRBV7-9	.	TRBJ1-1
CASSLTQTSGGLTGELFF	TGTGCCAGCAGCTTAACGCAAACTAGCGGGGGGCTCACCGGGGAGCTGTTTTTT	.	TRBV7-3	TRBD2	TRBJ2-2
CASSLSLDRAFSGANVLTF	TGTGCCAGCAGCCTGTCCTTGGACAGGGCTTTCTCTGGGGCCAACGTCCTGACTTTC	once	TRBV5-6	TRBD1	TRBJ2-6
CASSEIGTSGPYNEQFF	TGTGCCAGCAGTGAAATCGGGACTAGCGGCCCCTACAATGAGCAGTTCTTC	.	TRBV6-1	TRBD2	TRBJ2-1
CAWSKTGSSYNEQFF	TGTGCCTGGAGTAAAACGGGGAGCTCCTACAATGAGCAGTTCTTC	.	TRBV30	.	TRBJ2-1
CASRDPGQATNTEAFF	TGTGCCAGCAGGGACCCGGGACAGGCGACGAACACTGAAGCTTTCTTT	once	TRBV2	TRBD1	TRBJ1-1
CASKVDRGRTDTQYF	TGTGCCAGCAAAGTGGACAGGGGGCGCACAGATACGCAGTATTTT	.	TRBV2	TRBD1	TRBJ2-3
CASSFAGPTEAFF	TGTGCCAGCAGCTTCGCAGGCCCCACTGAAGCTTTCTTT	.	TRBV11-2	.	TRBJ1-1
CASIGTDYNEQFF	TGTGCCAGCATAGGGACCGACTACAATGAGCAGTTCTTC	.	TRBV6-1	.	TRBJ2-1
CASSEGLATDTQYF	TGCGCCAGCAGTGAGGGACTAGCGACAGATACGCAGTATTTT	.	TRBV10-1	TRBD2	TRBJ2-3
CASRGRSDTQYF	TGTGCCAGTCGGGGGAGGTCGGATACGCAGTATTTT	.	TRBV6-5	.	TRBJ2-3
CASSLGLEGEQYF	TGTGCCAGCAGCTTAGGCTTGGAGGGCGAGCAGTACTTC	once	TRBV7-6	.	TRBJ2-7
CASSEDSNNNEQFF	TGTGCCAGCAGCGAGGACAGTAACAACAATGAGCAGTTCTTC	.	TRBV9	.	TRBJ2-1
CASSDPIAGAYEQYF	TGTGCCAGCAGTGACCCGATAGCGGGAGCCTACGAGCAGTACTTC	.	TRBV6-1	TRBD2	TRBJ2-7
CASSKKQGSSYEQYF	TGTGCCAGCAGCAAAAAACAGGGGTCCTCCTACGAGCAGTACTTC	.	TRBV21-1	.	TRBJ2-7
CASSYLGGYEQYF	TGTGCCAGCAGTTACCTGGGAGGATACGAGCAGTACTTC	.	TRBV6-5	.	TRBJ2-7
CASSNGGTYEQYF	TGTGCCAGCAGTAACGGGGGAACCTACGAGCAGTACTTC	.	TRBV2	.	TRBJ2-7
CASSLYRQSYEQYF	TGTGCCAGCAGCTTATATAGACAGTCCTACGAGCAGTACTTC	.	TRBV7-2	.	TRBJ2-7
CASSESRGFGEKLFF	TGTGCCAGCAGTGAAAGCAGGGGATTCGGTGAAAAACTGTTTTTT	.	TRBV25-1	.	TRBJ1-4
CASSEYWTGNTEAFF	TGTGCCAGCAGTGAATACTGGACAGGGAACACTGAAGCTTTCTTT	.	TRBV2	TRBD1	TRBJ1-1
CASSPGGQVYGYTF	TGTGCCAGCAGCCCCGGAGGGCAGGTCTATGGCTACACCTTC	.	TRBV5-6	.	TRBJ1-2
CASSSEVATGTEAFF	TGTGCCAGCAGCTCTGAAGTGGCCACGGGCACTGAAGCTTTCTTT	.	TRBV5-8	.	TRBJ1-1
CASSLNSAGGYTF	TGTGCCAGCAGTTTAAACTCAGCTGGGGGCTACACCTTC	.	TRBV27	.	TRBJ1-2
CASSSRTGSYEQYF	TGTGCCAGCAGTTCCCGCACAGGGTCCTACGAGCAGTACTTC	.	TRBV6-5	.	TRBJ2-7
CASSQGINTGELFF	TGTGCCAGCAGTCAGGGAATAAACACCGGGGAGCTGTTTTTT	.	TRBV6-5	.	TRBJ2-2
CASSQGETQYF	TGTGCCAGCAGCCAAGGAGAGACCCAGTACTTC	few	TRBV7-2	.	TRBJ2-5
CASSLAGLGGQETQYF	TGTGCCAGCAGCCTTGCCGGACTAGGGGGCCAAGAGACCCAGTACTTC	.	TRBV7-9	.	TRBJ2-5
CATHRGVNTEAFF	TGTGCCACCCACCGAGGAGTAAACACTGAAGCTTTCTTT	.	TRBV6-5	.	TRBJ1-1
CASSPIGAGGVDTQYF	TGTGCCAGCAGCCCAATTGGAGCGGGAGGTGTAGATACGCAGTATTTT	.	TRBV9	TRBD2	TRBJ2-3
CASSSGTGVTEAFF	TGCGCCAGCAGCTCCGGGACAGGGGTCACTGAAGCTTTCTTT	.	TRBV5-1	TRBD1	TRBJ1-1
CASSLRGLKPYEQYF	TGTGCCAGCAGCTTGAGGGGTCTTAAGCCCTACGAGCAGTACTTC	few	TRBV5-6	.	TRBJ2-7
CSLQLSTDTQYF	TGCAGCCTTCAGTTAAGCACAGATACGCAGTATTTT	.	TRBV29-1	.	TRBJ2-3